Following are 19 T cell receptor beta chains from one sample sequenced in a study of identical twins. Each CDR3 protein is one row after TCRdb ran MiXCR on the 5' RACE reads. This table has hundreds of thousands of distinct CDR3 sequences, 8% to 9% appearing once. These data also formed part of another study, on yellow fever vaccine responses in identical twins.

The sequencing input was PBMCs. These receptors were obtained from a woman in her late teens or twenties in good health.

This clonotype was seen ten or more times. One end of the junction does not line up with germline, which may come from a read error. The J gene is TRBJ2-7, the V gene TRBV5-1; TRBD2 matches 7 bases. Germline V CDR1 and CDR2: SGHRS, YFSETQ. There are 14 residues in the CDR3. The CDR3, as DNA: TGTGCCAGCAGCTGGGGGGGGAGCTCCTACGAGCAGTACTTC. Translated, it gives CASSWGGSSYEQYF.

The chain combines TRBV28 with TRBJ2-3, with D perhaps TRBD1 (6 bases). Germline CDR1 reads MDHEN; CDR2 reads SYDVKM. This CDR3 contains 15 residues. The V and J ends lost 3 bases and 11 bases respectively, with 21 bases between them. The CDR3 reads CASSFLARTQGMQYF. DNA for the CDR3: TGTGCCAGCAGTTTCCTCGCCAGGACCCAGGGGATGCAGTATTTT.

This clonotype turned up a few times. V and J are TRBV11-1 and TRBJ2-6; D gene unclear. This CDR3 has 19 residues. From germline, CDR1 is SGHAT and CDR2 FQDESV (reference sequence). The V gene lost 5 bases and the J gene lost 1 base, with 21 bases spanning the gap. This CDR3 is CASSPLGRLESSGANVLTF. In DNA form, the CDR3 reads TGTGCCAGCAGCCCCCTAGGGCGGTTGGAGTCGTCTGGGGCCAACGTCCTGACTTTC.

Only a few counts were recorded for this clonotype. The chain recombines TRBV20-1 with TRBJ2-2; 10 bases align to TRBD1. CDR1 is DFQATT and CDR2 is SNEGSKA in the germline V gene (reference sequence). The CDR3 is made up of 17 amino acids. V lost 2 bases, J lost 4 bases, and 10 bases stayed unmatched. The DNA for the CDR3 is TGCAGTGCTAGACCGGAGGGACAGGGGATTTTCACCGGGGAGCTGTTTTTT. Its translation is CSARPEGQGIFTGELFF.

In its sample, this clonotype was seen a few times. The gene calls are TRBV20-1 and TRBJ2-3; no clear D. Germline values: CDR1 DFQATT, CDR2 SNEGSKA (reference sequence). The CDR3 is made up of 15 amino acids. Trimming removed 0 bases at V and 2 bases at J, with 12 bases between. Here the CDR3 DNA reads TGCAGTGCTAGAGATCAACTATTGCACACAGATACGCAGTATTTT. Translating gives CSARDQLLHTDTQYF.

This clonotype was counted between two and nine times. CDR3 region: CSARAQHGVDYEQYF. The CDR3 region has the DNA TGCAGTGCTAGAGCCCAGCACGGGGTAGACTACGAGCAGTACTTC. The chain uses TRBV20-1 and TRBJ2-7, with D perhaps TRBD2 (5 bases). V lost 1 base to trimming and J lost 3 bases, with 16 bases between them. This CDR3 is built from 15 residues. CDR1 is DFQATT, CDR2 SNEGSKA, per germline (reference sequence).

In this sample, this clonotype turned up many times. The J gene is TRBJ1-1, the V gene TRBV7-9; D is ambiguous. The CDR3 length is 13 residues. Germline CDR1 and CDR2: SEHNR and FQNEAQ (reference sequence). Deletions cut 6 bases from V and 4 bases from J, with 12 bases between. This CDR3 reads CASSLSGGTEAFF. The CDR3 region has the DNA TGTGCCAGCAGTTTATCGGGAGGCACTGAAGCTTTCTTT.

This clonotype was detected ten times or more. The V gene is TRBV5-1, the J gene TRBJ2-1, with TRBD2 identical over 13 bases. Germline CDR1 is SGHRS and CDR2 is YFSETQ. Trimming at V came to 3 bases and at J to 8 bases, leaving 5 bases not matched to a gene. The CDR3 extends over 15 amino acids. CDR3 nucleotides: TGCGCCAGCAGCTCGGGACTAGCGGGGACGGATGAGCAGTTCTTC. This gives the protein CASSSGLAGTDEQFF.

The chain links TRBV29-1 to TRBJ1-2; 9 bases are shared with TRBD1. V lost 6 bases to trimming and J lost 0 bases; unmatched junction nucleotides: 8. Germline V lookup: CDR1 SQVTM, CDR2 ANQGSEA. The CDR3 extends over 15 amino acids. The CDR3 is CSVPGDRESNYGYTF. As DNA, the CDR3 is TGCAGCGTACCCGGGGACAGGGAGTCTAACTATGGCTACACCTTC.

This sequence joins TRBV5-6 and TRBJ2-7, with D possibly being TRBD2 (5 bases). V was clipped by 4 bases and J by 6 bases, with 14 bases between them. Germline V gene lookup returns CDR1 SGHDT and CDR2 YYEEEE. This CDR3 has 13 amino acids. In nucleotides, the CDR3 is TGTGCCAGCAGCCCCGGAGTAGCGACCGAGCAGTACTTC. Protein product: CASSPGVATEQYF.

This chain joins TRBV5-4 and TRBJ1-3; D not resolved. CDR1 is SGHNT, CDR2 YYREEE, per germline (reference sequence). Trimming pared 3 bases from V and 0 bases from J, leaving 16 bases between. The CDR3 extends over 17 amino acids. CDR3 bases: TGTGCCAGCAGCTCTCTAGGACGGAAACCCTCTGGAAACACCATATATTTT. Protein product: CASSSLGRKPSGNTIYF.

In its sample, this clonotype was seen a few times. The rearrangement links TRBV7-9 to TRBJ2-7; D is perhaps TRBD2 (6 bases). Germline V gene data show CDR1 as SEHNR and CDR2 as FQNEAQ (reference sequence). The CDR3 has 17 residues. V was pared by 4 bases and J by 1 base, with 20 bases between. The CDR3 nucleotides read TGTGCCAGCAGCTACCGTGGGGGACTTCCGTCTTCCTACGAGCAGTACTTC. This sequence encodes CASSYRGGLPSSYEQYF.

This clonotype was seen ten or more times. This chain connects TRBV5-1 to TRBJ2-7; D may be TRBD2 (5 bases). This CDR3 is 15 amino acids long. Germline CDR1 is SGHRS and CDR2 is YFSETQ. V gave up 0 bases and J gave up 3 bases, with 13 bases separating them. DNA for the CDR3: TGCGCCAGCAGCTTGGGATCAAGTGCGGGCTACGAGCAGTACTTC. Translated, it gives CASSLGSSAGYEQYF.

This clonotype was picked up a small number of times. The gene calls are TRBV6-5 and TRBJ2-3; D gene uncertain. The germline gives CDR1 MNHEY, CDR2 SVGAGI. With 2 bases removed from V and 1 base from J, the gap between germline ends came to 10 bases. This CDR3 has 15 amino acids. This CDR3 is CASSYPVVGTDTQYF. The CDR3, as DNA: TGTGCCAGCAGTTACCCGGTCGTAGGCACAGATACGCAGTATTTT.

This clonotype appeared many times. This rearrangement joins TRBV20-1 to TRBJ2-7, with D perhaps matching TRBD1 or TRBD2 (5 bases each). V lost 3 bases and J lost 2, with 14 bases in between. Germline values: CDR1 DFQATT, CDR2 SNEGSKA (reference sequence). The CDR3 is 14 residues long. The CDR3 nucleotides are TGCAGTGCTAGGCAAGGGACCGGTACCTACGAGCAGTACTTC. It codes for CSARQGTGTYEQYF.

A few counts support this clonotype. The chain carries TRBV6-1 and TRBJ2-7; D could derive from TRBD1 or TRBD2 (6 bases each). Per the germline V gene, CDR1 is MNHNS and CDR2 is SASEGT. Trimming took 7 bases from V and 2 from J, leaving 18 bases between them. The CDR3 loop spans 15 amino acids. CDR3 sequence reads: CASTDPRRDTYEQYF. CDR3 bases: TGTGCCAGCACCGACCCCAGGCGGGACACCTACGAGCAGTACTTC.

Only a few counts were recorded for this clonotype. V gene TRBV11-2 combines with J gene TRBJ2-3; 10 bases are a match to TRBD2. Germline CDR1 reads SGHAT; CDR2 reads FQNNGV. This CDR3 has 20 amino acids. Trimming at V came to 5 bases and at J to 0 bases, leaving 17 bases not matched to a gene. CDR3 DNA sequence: TGTGCCAGCAGCCCCGGGGGGGGACTAGCGTACCATTCAAGCACAGATACGCAGTATTTT. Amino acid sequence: CASSPGGGLAYHSSTDTQYF.

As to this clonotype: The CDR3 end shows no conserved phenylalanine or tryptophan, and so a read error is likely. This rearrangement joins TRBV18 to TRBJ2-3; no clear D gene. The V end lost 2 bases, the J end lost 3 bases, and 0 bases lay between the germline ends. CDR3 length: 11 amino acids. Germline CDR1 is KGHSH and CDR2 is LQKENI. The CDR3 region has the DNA TGTGCCAGCTCACCAACAGATACGCAGTATTTA. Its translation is CASSPTDTQYL.

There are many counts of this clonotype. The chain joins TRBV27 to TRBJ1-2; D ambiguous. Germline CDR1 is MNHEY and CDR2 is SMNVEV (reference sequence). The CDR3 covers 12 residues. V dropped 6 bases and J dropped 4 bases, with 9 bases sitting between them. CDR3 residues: CASSREGYGYTF. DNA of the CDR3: TGTGCCAGCAGCCGAGAGGGCTATGGCTACACCTTC.